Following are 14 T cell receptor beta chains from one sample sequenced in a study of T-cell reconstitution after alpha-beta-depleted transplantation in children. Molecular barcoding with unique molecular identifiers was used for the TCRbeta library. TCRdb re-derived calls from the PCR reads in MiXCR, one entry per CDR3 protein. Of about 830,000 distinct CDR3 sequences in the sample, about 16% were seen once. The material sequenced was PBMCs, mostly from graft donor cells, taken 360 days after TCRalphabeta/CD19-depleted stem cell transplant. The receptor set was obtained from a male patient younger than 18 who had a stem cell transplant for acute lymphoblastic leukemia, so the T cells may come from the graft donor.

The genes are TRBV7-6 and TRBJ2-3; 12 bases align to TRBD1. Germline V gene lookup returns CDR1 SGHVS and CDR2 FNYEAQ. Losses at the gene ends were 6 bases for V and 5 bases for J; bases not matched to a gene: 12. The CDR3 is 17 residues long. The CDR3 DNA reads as TGTGCCAGCAGTTTACTCCCCGGGACAGGGGGCAAAGATACGCAGTATTTT. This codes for CASSLLPGTGGKDTQYF.

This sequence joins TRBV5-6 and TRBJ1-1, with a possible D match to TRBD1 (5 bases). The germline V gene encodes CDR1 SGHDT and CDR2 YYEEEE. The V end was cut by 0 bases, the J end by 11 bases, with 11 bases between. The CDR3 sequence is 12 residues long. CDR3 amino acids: CASSLAPRDAFF. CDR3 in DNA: TGTGCCAGCAGCTTGGCCCCGCGGGACGCTTTCTTT. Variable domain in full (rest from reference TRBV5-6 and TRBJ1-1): DAGVTQSPTHLIKTRGQQVTLRCSPKSGHDTVSWYQQALGQGPQFIFQYYEEEERQRGNFPDRFSGHQFPNYSSELNVNALLLGDSALYLCASSLAPRDAFFGQGTRLTVV.

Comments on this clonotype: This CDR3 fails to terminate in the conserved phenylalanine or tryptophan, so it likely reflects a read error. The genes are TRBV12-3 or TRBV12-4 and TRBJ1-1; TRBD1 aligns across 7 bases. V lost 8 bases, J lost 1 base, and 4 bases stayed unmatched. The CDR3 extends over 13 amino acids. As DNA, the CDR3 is TGTGCCAGCGGGTGGACAGGGAACACTGAAGCTTTCTTA. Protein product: CASGWTGNTEAFL.

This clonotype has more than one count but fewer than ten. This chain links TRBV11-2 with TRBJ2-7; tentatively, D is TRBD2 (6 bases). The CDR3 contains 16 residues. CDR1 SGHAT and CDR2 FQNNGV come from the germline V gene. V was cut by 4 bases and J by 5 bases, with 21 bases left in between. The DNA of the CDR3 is TGTGCCAGCAGCTCATTGGGGCGAATAGGCGGGGACGAGCAGTACTTC. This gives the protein CASSSLGRIGGDEQYF. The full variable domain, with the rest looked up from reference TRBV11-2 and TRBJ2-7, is EAGVAQSPRYKIIEKRQSVAFWCNPISGHATLYWYQQILGQGPKLLIQFQNNGVVDDSQLPKDRFSAERLKGVDSTLKIQPAKLEDSAVYLCASSSLGRIGGDEQYFGPGTRLTVT.

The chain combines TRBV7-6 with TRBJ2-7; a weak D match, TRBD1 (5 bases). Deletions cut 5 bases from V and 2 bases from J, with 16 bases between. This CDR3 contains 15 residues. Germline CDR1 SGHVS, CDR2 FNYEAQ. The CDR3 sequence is CASSLSAGITYEQYF. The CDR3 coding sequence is TGTGCCAGCAGCCTTTCGGCAGGGATTACCTACGAGCAGTACTTC.

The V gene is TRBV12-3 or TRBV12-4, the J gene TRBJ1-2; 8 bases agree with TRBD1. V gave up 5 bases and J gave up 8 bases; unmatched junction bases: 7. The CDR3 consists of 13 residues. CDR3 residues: CASSTGQGAGYTF. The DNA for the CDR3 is TGTGCCAGCAGTACGGGGCAGGGGGCCGGCTACACCTTC.

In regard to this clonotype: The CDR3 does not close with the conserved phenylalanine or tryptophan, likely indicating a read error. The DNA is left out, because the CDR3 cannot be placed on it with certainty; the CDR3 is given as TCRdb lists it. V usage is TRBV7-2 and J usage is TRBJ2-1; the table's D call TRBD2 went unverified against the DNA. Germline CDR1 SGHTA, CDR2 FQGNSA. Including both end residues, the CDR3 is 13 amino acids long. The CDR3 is CASSLGRLAGPLV.

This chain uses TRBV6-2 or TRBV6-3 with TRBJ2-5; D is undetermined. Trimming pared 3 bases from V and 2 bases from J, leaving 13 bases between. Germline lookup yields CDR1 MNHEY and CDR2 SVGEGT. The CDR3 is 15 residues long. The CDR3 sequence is CASSYARLEQETQYF. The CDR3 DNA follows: TGTGCCAGCAGTTATGCGCGGCTGGAGCAAGAGACCCAGTACTTC.

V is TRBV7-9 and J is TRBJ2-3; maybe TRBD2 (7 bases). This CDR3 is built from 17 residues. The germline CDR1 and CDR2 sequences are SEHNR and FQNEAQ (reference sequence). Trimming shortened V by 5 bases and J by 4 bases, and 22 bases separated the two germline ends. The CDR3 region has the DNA TGTGCCAGCAGCCCCCTGAGAGGGGGGGCGAGGGCAGATACGCAGTATTTT. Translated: CASSPLRGGARADTQYF.

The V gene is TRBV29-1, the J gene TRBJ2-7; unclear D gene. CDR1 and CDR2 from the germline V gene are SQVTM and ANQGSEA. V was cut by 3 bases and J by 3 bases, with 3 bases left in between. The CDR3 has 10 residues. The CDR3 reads CSVDDYEQYF. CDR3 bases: TGCAGCGTTGATGACTACGAGCAGTACTTC.

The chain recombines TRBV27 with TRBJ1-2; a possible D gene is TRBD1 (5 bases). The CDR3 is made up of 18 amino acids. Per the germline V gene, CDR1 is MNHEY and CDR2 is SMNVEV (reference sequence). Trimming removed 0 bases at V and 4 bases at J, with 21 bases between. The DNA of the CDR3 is TGTGCCAGCAGTTTATCCCCCCGGGGGGTGGGGTTGGTCTATGGCTACACCTTC. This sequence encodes CASSLSPRGVGLVYGYTF.

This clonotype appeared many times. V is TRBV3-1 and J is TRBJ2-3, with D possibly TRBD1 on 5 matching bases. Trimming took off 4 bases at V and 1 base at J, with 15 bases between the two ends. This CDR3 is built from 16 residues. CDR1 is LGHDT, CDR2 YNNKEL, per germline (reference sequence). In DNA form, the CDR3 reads TGTGCCAGCAGCCGAAGGGGTGCGGCCGGCACAGATACGCAGTATTTT. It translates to CASSRRGAAGTDTQYF.

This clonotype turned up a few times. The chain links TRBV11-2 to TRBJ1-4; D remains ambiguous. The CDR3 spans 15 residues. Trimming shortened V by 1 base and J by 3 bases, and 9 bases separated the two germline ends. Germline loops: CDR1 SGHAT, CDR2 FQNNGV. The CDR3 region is CASSLVPRANEKLFF. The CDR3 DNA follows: TGTGCCAGCAGCTTAGTTCCACGAGCTAATGAAAAACTGTTTTTT.

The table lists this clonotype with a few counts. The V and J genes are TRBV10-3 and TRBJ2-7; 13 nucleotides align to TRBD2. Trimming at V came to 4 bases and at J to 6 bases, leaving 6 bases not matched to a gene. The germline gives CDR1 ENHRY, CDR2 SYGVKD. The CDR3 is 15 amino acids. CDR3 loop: CAISGLAGGSIEQYF. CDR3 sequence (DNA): TGTGCCATCAGTGGACTAGCGGGAGGTAGTATCGAGCAGTACTTC.